The clone carrying this T cell receptor beta chain occurred many times. Its target is not known. This sample stems from a study of blood T cells in healthy people across ages. Study results and caveats: CMV status of donors was unknown, possibly confounding expanded clonotype changes.

Trimming at V came to 2 bases and at J to 0 bases, leaving 5 bases not matched to a gene. Germline assignment: CDR1 KGHSH and CDR2 LQKENI. The CDR3 is made up of 17 amino acids. The second PCR ran about 6 to 12 cycles with a sample-barcoded 5' primer and J-beta primers. TCRdb re-derived calls from the 5' RACE reads in MiXCR, one entry per CDR3 protein. Among over 600,000 distinct CDR3 sequences listed, around a fifth were seen once. The sequenced material came from blood. The TCR sequence derives from a man in his 70s in good health. The chain combines TRBV18 with TRBJ2-3; 10 bases line up with TRBD2. DNA for the CDR3: TGTGCCAGCTCACCAACCGGGACTAGCGAAAGCACAGATACGCAGTATTTT. Encoded protein: CASSPTGTSESTDTQYF.